Shown below are 29 T cell receptor beta chains from a single sample sequenced in a study of blood T cell repertoires in COVID-19. The repertoire was sequenced with immunoSEQ multiplex PCR; TCRdb's copy has only in-frame clones and lacks some. Of about 520,000 clones detected, 70% to 90% appear once; the ten largest clones hold 3.2%. Sequencing was performed on peripheral blood. These receptors all come from a human donor in a cohort sampled during active COVID-19.

The chain couples TRBV7-2 to TRBJ2-1; D is undetermined. The CDR3 covers 15 residues. Germline assignment: CDR1 SGHTA and CDR2 FQGNSA. Trimming shortened V by 1 base and J by 5 bases, and 12 bases separated the two germline ends. CDR3 sequence: CASSLDWADHNEQFF. The DNA for the CDR3 is TGTGCCAGCAGCTTAGACTGGGCAGACCACAATGAGCAGTTCTTC.

The chain carries TRBV7-3 and TRBJ1-1; D is unclear. CDR3 length: 15 amino acids. Germline CDR1 is SGHTA and CDR2 is FQGTGA. V was shortened by 5 bases and J by 1 base, with 14 bases between the two germline ends. As DNA, the CDR3 is TGTGCCAGCAGCGTCACCCGGGAGCAGAACACTGAAGCTTTCTTT. It yields the protein CASSVTREQNTEAFF.

This chain connects TRBV19 to TRBJ1-1; TRBD1 aligns across 7 bases. Germline V gene data show CDR1 as LNHDA and CDR2 as SQIVND (reference sequence). The ends lost 5 bases at V and 12 bases at J; junction bases unmatched: 12. The CDR3 covers 13 residues. CDR3 protein: CASSAPGQLGTFF. The CDR3, as DNA: TGTGCCAGTAGTGCCCCGGGACAGCTGGGAACTTTCTTT.

The CDR3 loop is CSVVGQGARYEQYF. The CDR3 DNA reads as TGCAGCGTTGTGGGACAGGGGGCGCGGTACGAGCAGTACTTC. V and J are TRBV29-1 and TRBJ2-7; 12 bases match TRBD1. Trimming took 4 bases from V and 4 from J; bases not matched to a gene: 5. Per germline, CDR1 SQVTM and CDR2 ANQGSEA. CDR3 length: 14 amino acids.

This chain connects TRBV3-1 (or the pseudogene TRBV3-2) to TRBJ1-2; 12 positions agree with TRBD1. Per germline, CDR1 LGHDT and CDR2 YNNKEL (reference sequence). Trimming at V came to 2 bases and at J to 4 bases, leaving 5 bases not matched to a gene. The CDR3 has 16 residues. This CDR3 is CASSQLGTGGRYGYTF. For the CDR3, the DNA is TGTGCCAGCAGCCAATTGGGGACAGGGGGCCGCTATGGCTACACCTTC.

The chain is built from TRBV7-8 and TRBJ2-1; 9 bases line up with TRBD2. CDR1 SGHVS and CDR2 FQNEAQ come from the germline V gene. Trimming at V came to 1 base and at J to 3 bases, leaving 19 bases not matched to a gene. The CDR3 has 21 residues. The DNA of the CDR3 is TGTGCCAGCAGCTTAGAACTTAGGTCTAGCGGGGACTACCTCCTCTACAATGAGCAGTTCTTC. Translation: CASSLELRSSGDYLLYNEQFF.

The V and J genes are TRBV6-6 and TRBJ2-1; 14 positions match TRBD2. Germline V gene data show CDR1 as MNHNY and CDR2 as SVGAGI (reference sequence). V gave up 6 bases and J gave up 5 bases; unmatched junction bases: 3. This CDR3 spans 15 amino acids. CDR3 residues: CASRGLAGADNEQFF. The CDR3 DNA follows: TGTGCCAGCAGGGGACTAGCGGGAGCGGACAATGAGCAGTTCTTC.

The V gene is TRBV5-5, the J gene TRBJ2-3; 9 positions agree with TRBD1. The germline V gene encodes CDR1 SGHKS and CDR2 YYEKEE (reference sequence). Losses at the gene ends were 4 bases for V and 6 bases for J; bases not matched to a gene: 9. The CDR3 length is 15 residues. The CDR3: CASSRPTGGSDTQYF. The CDR3 bases are TGTGCCAGCAGCCGACCGACAGGGGGTAGCGATACGCAGTATTTT.

This clone was counted a few times. The V and J genes are TRBV9 and TRBJ2-7; 9 bases agree with TRBD1. The CDR3 is made up of 13 amino acids. V shed 4 bases and J 9 bases; nucleotides not matched to a gene: 8. Germline V gene lookup returns CDR1 SGDLS and CDR2 YYNGEE. CDR3 nucleotides: TGTGCCAGCAGCCCCCCGGACAGGGGAGGGCAGTACTTC. Translation gives CASSPPDRGGQYF. Full variable domain (remainder filled in from reference TRBV9 and TRBJ2-7): DSGVTQTPKHLITATGQRVTLRCSPRSGDLSVYWYQQSLDQGLQFLIQYYNGEERAKGNILERFSAQQFPDLHSELNLSSLELGDSALYFCASSPPDRGGQYFGPGTRLTVT.

CDR3 protein: CASSQTLLPNTEAFF. The CDR3 region has the DNA TGCGCCAGCAGCCAAACACTATTGCCGAACACTGAAGCTTTCTTT. The chain has TRBV4-3 and TRBJ1-1; D gene unclear. Germline loops: CDR1 LGHNA, CDR2 YSLEER. The CDR3 runs 15 residues. The germline V and J ends were trimmed by 2 bases and 1 base, with 11 bases remaining between them.

The rearrangement links TRBV3-1 (or the pseudogene TRBV3-2) to TRBJ2-3, with 7 nucleotides matching TRBD1. The CDR3 totals 14 residues. Germline CDR1 is LGHDT and CDR2 is YNNKEL (reference sequence). Losses at the gene ends were 0 bases for V and 5 bases for J; bases not matched to a gene: 2. DNA of the CDR3: TGTGCCAGCAGCCAAGAGACAGGGATAGATACGCAGTATTTT. Translation: CASSQETGIDTQYF.

The J gene is TRBJ2-7, the V gene TRBV5-1, with TRBD2 matching over 13 bases. This CDR3 is 16 amino acids long. Germline trimming cut 7 bases from V and 3 bases from J; bases unmatched to any gene: 10. CDR1 is SGHRS and CDR2 is YFSETQ in the germline V gene. The CDR3 protein is CASGEGTSGMYYEQYF. CDR3 coding DNA: TGCGCCAGCGGAGAGGGGACTAGCGGGATGTACTACGAGCAGTACTTC.

The rearrangement joins TRBV6-5 to TRBJ2-1, with 7 bases fitting TRBD1. With 6 bases clipped from V and 7 bases from J, the junction kept 6 bases outside the gene matches. This CDR3 has 13 residues. CDR1 and CDR2 from the germline V gene are MNHEY and SVGAGI. The CDR3 is CASRGGSGNEQFF. For the CDR3, the DNA is TGTGCCAGCAGAGGGGGCTCAGGGAATGAGCAGTTCTTC.

The chain links TRBV10-1 to TRBJ2-2; the match to TRBD1 covers 8 bases. This CDR3 is built from 18 residues. Germline CDR1 WNHNN, CDR2 SYGVQD (reference sequence). Trimming took 5 bases from V and 4 from J; bases not matched to a gene: 15. The CDR3 region is CASSPGQEKFSGTGELFF. The CDR3 DNA sequence: TGCGCCAGCAGTCCGGGACAGGAGAAGTTTTCGGGCACCGGGGAGCTGTTTTTT.

The CDR3 loop reads CAWTLQGSTDTQYF. The CDR3 DNA sequence: TGTGCCTGGACCTTACAGGGGAGCACAGATACGCAGTATTTT. This chain links TRBV30 with TRBJ2-3; 7 nucleotides align to TRBD1. The CDR3 spans 14 residues. Unmatched junction bases numbered 4, after V lost 4 bases and J lost 0 bases. Germline CDR1 and CDR2: GTSNPN and SVGIG (reference sequence).

The V gene is TRBV10-3, the J gene TRBJ2-2; TRBD2 matches 7 bases. Per the germline V gene, CDR1 is ENHRY and CDR2 is SYGVKD. J gave up 5 bases and V 0 bases, and 6 bases lay outside the gene matches. This CDR3 has 16 amino acids. This CDR3 is CAISESPGRRTGELFF. The CDR3 DNA is TGTGCCATCAGTGAGTCTCCCGGGAGGCGTACCGGGGAGCTGTTTTTT.

The rearrangement uses TRBV5-4 and TRBJ2-2; D uncertain. The CDR3 spans 16 residues. Trimming removed 4 bases at V and 0 bases at J, with 13 bases between. The V gene's germline CDR1 is SGHNT and CDR2 YYREEE (reference sequence). As DNA, the CDR3 is TGTGCCAGCAGCCGACTCCCGTTCGCGAACACCGGGGAGCTGTTTTTT. It yields the protein CASSRLPFANTGELFF. The full variable domain, rest sourced from reference TRBV5-4 and TRBJ2-2, is ETGVTQSPTHLIKTRGQQVTLRCSSQSGHNTVSWYQQALGQGPQFIFQYYREEENGRGNFPPRFSGLQFPNYSSELNVNALELDDSALYLCASSRLPFANTGELFFGEGSRLTVL.

The V and J genes are TRBV9 and TRBJ2-1, with 10 nucleotides matching TRBD2. This CDR3 comprises 16 residues. V lost 2 bases, J lost 4 bases, and 6 bases stayed unmatched. CDR1 SGDLS and CDR2 YYNGEE come from the germline V gene. CDR3 loop: CASSVAAGGPYNEQFF. CDR3 bases: TGTGCCAGCAGCGTGGCAGCGGGAGGGCCGTACAATGAGCAGTTCTTC. Full variable domain (remainder filled in from reference TRBV9 and TRBJ2-1): DSGVTQTPKHLITATGQRVTLRCSPRSGDLSVYWYQQSLDQGLQFLIQYYNGEERAKGNILERFSAQQFPDLHSELNLSSLELGDSALYFCASSVAAGGPYNEQFFGPGTRLTVL.

Only one count was recorded for this clone. The V call is TRBV28, the J call TRBJ2-7; 8 positions agree with TRBD1. CDR3 length: 14 amino acids. V was pared by 2 bases and J by 12 bases, with 12 bases of the junction left unmatched. Germline lookup yields CDR1 MDHEN and CDR2 SYDVKM. The CDR3 loop reads CASSLASGQAGLYF. DNA for the CDR3: TGTGCCAGCAGTTTAGCCTCGGGACAGGCCGGGTTGTACTTC.

This clone was found once. The rearrangement links TRBV5-1 to TRBJ2-5, with D perhaps matching TRBD2 (6 bases). Germline CDR1 and CDR2: SGHRS and YFSETQ. V gave up 7 bases and J gave up 1 base, with 17 bases separating them. The CDR3 is made up of 15 amino acids. The CDR3 DNA reads as TGCGCCAGCTCTGGGGGTAGGGAGGCCCAAGAGACCCAGTACTTC. Translating gives CASSGGREAQETQYF.

This CDR3 reads CASSLGTGLHEQYF. The CDR3 region has the DNA TGTGCCAGCAGCTTAGGGACAGGGCTGCACGAGCAGTACTTC. The chain links TRBV5-6 to TRBJ2-7; 9 bases are a match to TRBD1. This CDR3 has 14 amino acids. With 2 bases clipped from V and 5 bases from J, the junction kept 5 bases outside the gene matches. Germline V gene lookup returns CDR1 SGHDT and CDR2 YYEEEE.

In its sample, this clone was seen a few times. The chain uses TRBV4-2 and TRBJ1-2; D remains ambiguous. Germline assignment: CDR1 LGHNA and CDR2 YNFKEQ. This CDR3 region has 14 residues. The V and J ends lost 2 bases and 7 bases respectively, with 14 bases between them. CDR3 nucleotide sequence: TGTGCCAGCAGCCAACCAGATGCAGGCCGTGGCTACACCTTC. Its protein product is CASSQPDAGRGYTF.

This chain connects TRBV29-1 to TRBJ2-4, with D perhaps matching TRBD2 (6 bases). The ends were cut back, 4 bases at V and 6 bases at J, with 13 bases in the middle. The CDR3 consists of 13 residues. CDR1 SQVTM and CDR2 ANQGSEA come from the germline V gene. The DNA for the CDR3 is TGCAGCGTTGTGGGGGAGGTCAGAAACATTCAGTACTTC. Translated, it gives CSVVGEVRNIQYF.

V is TRBV4-3 and J is TRBJ2-7; D perhaps matches TRBD1 (5 bases). Between the trimmed V and J ends, which lost 0 bases and 2 bases, there was a span of 17 bases. The CDR3 is 17 residues long. Germline V CDR1 and CDR2: LGHNA, YSLEER. This CDR3 is CASSQEKGIWAPYEQYF. The DNA of the CDR3 is TGCGCCAGCAGCCAAGAAAAGGGGATATGGGCGCCCTACGAGCAGTACTTC.

The chain uses TRBV3-1 (or the pseudogene TRBV3-2) and TRBJ2-7, with D possibly matching TRBD1 (5 bases). Trimming took off 4 bases at V and 2 bases at J, with 9 bases between the two ends. The CDR3 has 13 amino acids. The germline gives CDR1 LGHDT, CDR2 YNNKEL (reference sequence). The CDR3 nucleotides are TGTGCCAGCAGCCCCCGACAGACCTACGAGCAGTACTTC. Translating it yields CASSPRQTYEQYF.

The rearrangement uses TRBV4-2 and TRBJ2-7; 8 nucleotides align to TRBD2. Trimming cost V 1 base and J 7 bases; bases outside gene matches: 12. The germline gives CDR1 LGHNA, CDR2 YNFKEQ. This CDR3 is built from 16 residues. The CDR3: CASSQVRSGSDREQYF. The DNA of the CDR3 is TGTGCCAGCAGCCAAGTAAGGAGCGGGAGTGATAGGGAGCAGTACTTC.

The CDR3 region is CAWSPTGTGELFF. As DNA, the CDR3 is TGTGCCTGGAGTCCCACAGGGACCGGGGAGCTGTTTTTT. The chain employs TRBV30 and TRBJ2-2; possible D gene TRBD1, 6 bases. The CDR3 contains 13 residues. The V gene lost 2 bases and the J gene lost 5 bases, with 9 bases spanning the gap. Germline loops: CDR1 GTSNPN, CDR2 SVGIG (reference sequence).

This chain uses TRBV19 with TRBJ2-1; a weak D match, TRBD2 (6 bases). CDR1 LNHDA and CDR2 SQIVND come from the germline V gene (reference sequence). Trimming removed 5 bases from V and 0 bases from J, with 20 bases in between. CDR3 length: 18 amino acids. This CDR3 reads CASSLSGRGTGSYNEQFF. CDR3 in DNA: TGTGCCAGTAGTCTCTCGGGACGCGGGACTGGCTCCTACAATGAGCAGTTCTTC.

This clone was recorded a few times. The rearrangement joins TRBV28 to TRBJ1-2; tentative D call: TRBD1 (6 bases). The CDR3 consists of 15 residues. V was cut by 4 bases and J by 5 bases, with 17 bases left in between. Looked up from germline, CDR1 is MDHEN and CDR2 is SYDVKM. DNA of the CDR3: TGTGCCAGCAGTTCCTCGGGGGGCGCTTCATATGGCTACACCTTC. Translating gives CASSSSGGASYGYTF.